A single sample is the source of the 3 T cell receptor beta chains below, sequenced in a study of post-analysis software for immune sequencing data. Points from the study as a whole: TRBV5-6, TRBV5-1 and TRBV20-1 were among five TRBV segments more frequent in patients than controls.

Their specific antigens are unknown. cDNA libraries of TCR beta carried unique molecular identifiers. A single record per CDR3 protein comes from TCRdb applying MiXCR to the PCR reads. The table records roughly 580,000 distinct CDR3 sequences, 44% of them present only once. Sequencing was carried out using blood. These receptors were taken from a girl between 5 and 17 years old with multiple sclerosis.

This clonotype was detected a few times. This chain uses TRBV6-1 with TRBJ1-2, with D hard to call. Germline V gene sequence: CDR1 MNHNS, CDR2 SASEGT. CDR3 length: 16 amino acids. Trimming removed 8 bases at V and 3 bases at J, with 22 bases between. The CDR3 bases are TGTGCCAGCCTCCCGGCGGCAGGTGGGAGTTACTATGGCTACACCTTC. It codes for CASLPAAGGSYYGYTF.

A few counts support this clonotype. The chain is built from TRBV29-1 and TRBJ2-5, with no clear D. The V end lost 5 bases, the J end lost 1 base, and 8 bases lay between the germline ends. The CDR3 extends over 12 amino acids. Germline V gene lookup returns CDR1 SQVTM and CDR2 ANQGSEA. The CDR3: CSVQRLQETQYF. The CDR3 bases are TGCAGCGTTCAGCGACTCCAAGAGACCCAGTACTTC.

This clonotype appeared a few times. The V call is TRBV24-1, the J call TRBJ2-1, with D perhaps assigned TRBD1 or TRBD2 (5 bases each). Trimming pared 7 bases from V and 7 bases from J, leaving 13 bases between. CDR1 is KGHDR and CDR2 is SFDVKD in the germline V gene. This CDR3 comprises 13 residues. The CDR3 DNA reads TGTGCCACCAGCCCCACCGGGACGAATGAGCAGTTCTTC. This translates into CATSPTGTNEQFF.